This T cell receptor beta chain is from a study of low-dose radiotherapy and immunotherapy resistance in tumors. V lost 5 bases to trimming and J lost 3 bases; unmatched junction nucleotides: 8. Germline CDR1 is MNHEY and CDR2 is SMNVEV (reference sequence). The CDR3 length is 15 residues. TRAV and TRBV primers primed cDNA for both TCRalpha and TCRbeta. With a V-primer adapter and a constant-region primer, TCRs were amplified for 20 to 25 PCR cycles. Via MiXCR, TCRdb re-called the reads, giving one row per CDR3 protein. The sample carries 100,000 or so distinct CDR3 sequences, more than 7.5% recorded once. Specified time point: before trial treatment.

This TCR was sampled from a male donor with prostate cancer. The chain is built from TRBV27 and TRBJ2-7, with 9 bases matching TRBD1. Sequences were derived from PBMCs, sampled before treatment. The CDR3 nucleotides read TGTGCCAGCAGTCGTAAGGGACAGGGCTACTACGAGCAGTACTTC. This gives the protein CASSRKGQGYYEQYF.